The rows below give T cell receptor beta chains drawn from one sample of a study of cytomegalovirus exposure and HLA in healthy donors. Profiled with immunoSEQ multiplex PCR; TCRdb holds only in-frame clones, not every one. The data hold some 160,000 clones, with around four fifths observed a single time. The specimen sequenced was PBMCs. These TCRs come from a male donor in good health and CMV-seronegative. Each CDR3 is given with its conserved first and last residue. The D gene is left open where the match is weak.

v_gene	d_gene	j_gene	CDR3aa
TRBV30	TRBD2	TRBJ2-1	CAWSRGLAPQNEQFF
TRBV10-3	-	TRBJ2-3	CAASRPSNTDTQYF
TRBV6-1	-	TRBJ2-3	CASSEWSGVPPDTQYF
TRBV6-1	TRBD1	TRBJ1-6	CASSDQGAYNSPLHF
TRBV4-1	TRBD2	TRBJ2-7	CASSQEASGPYEQYF
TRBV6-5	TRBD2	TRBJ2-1	CASSYEAGAYNEQFF
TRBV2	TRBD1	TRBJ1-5	CASSEVGQGRQPQHF
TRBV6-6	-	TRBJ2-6	CASSYSRGSGANVLTF
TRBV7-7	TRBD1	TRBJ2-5	CASSRTGPQETQYF
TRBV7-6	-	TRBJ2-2	CASSLAASSTGELFF
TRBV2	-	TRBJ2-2	CASSEGNRGTGELFF
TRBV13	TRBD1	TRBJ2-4	CASSLTGAAKNIQYF
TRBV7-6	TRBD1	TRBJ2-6	CASSPRDSSSGANVLTF
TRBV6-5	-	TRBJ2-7	CASTLSSYEQYF
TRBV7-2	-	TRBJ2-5	CASSPREVETQYF
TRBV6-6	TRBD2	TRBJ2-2	CASSGLANTGELFF
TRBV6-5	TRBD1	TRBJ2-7	CASSYPQGGNSYEQYF
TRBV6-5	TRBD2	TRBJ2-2	CASSYRVAGDGELFF
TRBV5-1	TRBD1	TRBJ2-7	CASSWDRGRYEQYF
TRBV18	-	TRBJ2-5	CASSPDSGGRETQYF
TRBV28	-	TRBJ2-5	CASSPRLQETQYF
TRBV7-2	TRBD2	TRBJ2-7	CASSLEAGSGGYEQYF
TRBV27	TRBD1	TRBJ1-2	CASSARQGGVYTF
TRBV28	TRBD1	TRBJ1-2	CASGTQDRPGFGYTF
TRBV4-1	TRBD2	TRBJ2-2	CASSQERGSGRFDTGELFF
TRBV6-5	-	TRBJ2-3	CASRPHSPGTDTQYF
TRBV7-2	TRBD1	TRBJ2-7	CASSSGQGVGIAYEQYF
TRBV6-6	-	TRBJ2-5	CASSSRRLETQYF
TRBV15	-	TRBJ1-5	CATSRGGAGNQPQHF